This T cell receptor (beta chain) was profiled in a study of T-cell memory formation after mild COVID-19. Using its own MiXCR run on the 5' RACE reads, TCRdb lists one record per CDR3 protein. The sample yields under 450,000 distinct CDR3 sequences, approximately 14% seen once. This CDR3 has 14 residues. From germline, CDR1 is SNHLY and CDR2 FYNNEI. Trimming cost V 3 bases and J 4 bases, with 9 bases left between them. The clonotype originates from a man younger than 35 who had mild COVID-19 (a few samples of this study predate the infection). Cell type and time point are not known. The V and J genes are TRBV2 and TRBJ2-2; D possibly corresponds to TRBD1 (5 bases). Sequencing input: PBMCs or a T cell subset sorted from them (not recorded which). The CDR3 is CASSDRVATGELFF. The CDR3 DNA sequence: TGTGCCAGCAGTGACAGGGTGGCCACCGGGGAGCTGTTTTTT.